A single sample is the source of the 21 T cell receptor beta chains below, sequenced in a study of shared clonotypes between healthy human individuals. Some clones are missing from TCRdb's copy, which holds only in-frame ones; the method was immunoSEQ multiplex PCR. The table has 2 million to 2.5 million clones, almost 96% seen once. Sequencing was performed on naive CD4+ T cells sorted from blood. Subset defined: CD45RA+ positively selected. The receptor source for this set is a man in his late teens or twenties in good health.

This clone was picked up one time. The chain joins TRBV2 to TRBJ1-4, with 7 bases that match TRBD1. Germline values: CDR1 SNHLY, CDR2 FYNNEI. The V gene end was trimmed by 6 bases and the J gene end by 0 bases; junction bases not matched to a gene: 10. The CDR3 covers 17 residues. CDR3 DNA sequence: TGTGCCAGCAGCTATGACAGGGTACCTGCAACTAATGAAAAACTGTTTTTT. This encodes CASSYDRVPATNEKLFF. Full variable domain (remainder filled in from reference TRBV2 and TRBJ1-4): EPEVTQTPSHQVTQMGQEVILRCVPISNHLYFYWYRQILGQKVEFLVSFYNNEISEKSEIFDDQFSVERPDGSNFTLKIRSTKLEDSAMYFCASSYDRVPATNEKLFFGSGTQLSVL.

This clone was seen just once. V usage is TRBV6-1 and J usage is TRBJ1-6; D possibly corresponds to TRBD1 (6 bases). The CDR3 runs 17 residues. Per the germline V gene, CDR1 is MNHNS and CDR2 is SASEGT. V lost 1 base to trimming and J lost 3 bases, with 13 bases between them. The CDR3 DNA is TGTGCCAGCAGTGAAGGAGGAGGGGGACGCTATAATTCACCCCTCCACTTT. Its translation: CASSEGGGGRYNSPLHF.

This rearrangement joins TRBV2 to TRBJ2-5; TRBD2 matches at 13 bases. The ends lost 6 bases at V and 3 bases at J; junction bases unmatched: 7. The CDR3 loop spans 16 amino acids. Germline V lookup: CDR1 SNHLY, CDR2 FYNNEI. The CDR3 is CASRQPGTSGKETQYF. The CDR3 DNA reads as TGTGCCAGCAGACAACCTGGGACTAGCGGGAAAGAGACCCAGTACTTC. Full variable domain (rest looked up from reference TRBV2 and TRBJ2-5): EPEVTQTPSHQVTQMGQEVILRCVPISNHLYFYWYRQILGQKVEFLVSFYNNEISEKSEIFDDQFSVERPDGSNFTLKIRSTKLEDSAMYFCASRQPGTSGKETQYFGPGTRLLVL.

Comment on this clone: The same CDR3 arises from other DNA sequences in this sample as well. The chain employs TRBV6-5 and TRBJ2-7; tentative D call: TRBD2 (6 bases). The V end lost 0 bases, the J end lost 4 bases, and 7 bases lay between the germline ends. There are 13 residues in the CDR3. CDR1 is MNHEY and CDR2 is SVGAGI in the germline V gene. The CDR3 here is CASSYSGRYEQYF. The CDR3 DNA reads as TGTGCCAGCAGTTACTCGGGGAGGTACGAGCAGTACTTC.

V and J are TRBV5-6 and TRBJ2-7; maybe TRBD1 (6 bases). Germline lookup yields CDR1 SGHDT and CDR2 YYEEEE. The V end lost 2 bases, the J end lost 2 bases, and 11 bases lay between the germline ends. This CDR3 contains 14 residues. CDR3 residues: CASSFTQGTYEQYF. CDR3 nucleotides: TGTGCCAGCAGCTTCACACAGGGCACCTACGAGCAGTACTTC.

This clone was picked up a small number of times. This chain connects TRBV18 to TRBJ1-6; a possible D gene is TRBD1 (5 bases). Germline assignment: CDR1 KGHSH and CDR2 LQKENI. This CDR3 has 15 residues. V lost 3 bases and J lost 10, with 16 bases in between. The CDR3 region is CASSPSGATVSPLHF. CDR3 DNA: TGTGCCAGCTCACCTTCCGGGGCGACGGTCTCACCCCTCCACTTT.

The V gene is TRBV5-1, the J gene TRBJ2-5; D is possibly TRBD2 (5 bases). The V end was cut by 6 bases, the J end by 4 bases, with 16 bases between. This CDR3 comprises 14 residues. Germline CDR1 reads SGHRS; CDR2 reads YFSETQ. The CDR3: CASTRKEVRETQYF. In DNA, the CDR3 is TGCGCCAGCACCCGGAAGGAGGTTAGAGAGACCCAGTACTTC. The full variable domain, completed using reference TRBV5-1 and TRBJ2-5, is KAGVTQTPRYLIKTRGQQVTLSCSPISGHRSVSWYQQTPGQGLQFLFEYFSETQRNKGNFPGRFSGRQFSNSRSEMNVSTLELGDSALYLCASTRKEVRETQYFGPGTRLLVL.

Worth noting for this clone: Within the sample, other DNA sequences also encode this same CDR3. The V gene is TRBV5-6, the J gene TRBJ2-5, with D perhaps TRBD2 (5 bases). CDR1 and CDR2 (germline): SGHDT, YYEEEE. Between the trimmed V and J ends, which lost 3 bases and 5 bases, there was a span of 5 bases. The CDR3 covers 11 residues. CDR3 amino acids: CASSWRETQYF. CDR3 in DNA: TGTGCCAGCAGCTGGAGGGAGACCCAGTACTTC.

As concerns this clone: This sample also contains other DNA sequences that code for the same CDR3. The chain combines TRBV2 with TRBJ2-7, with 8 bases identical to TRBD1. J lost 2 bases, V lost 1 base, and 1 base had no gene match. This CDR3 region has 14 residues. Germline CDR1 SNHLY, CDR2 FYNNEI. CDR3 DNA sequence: TGTGCCAGCAGTGAAGAACAGGGGGCCTACGAGCAGTACTTC. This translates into CASSEEQGAYEQYF.

The chain's CDR3 is CASSVDGRQQETQYF. The CDR3 DNA sequence: TGTGCCAGCAGCGTAGATGGCAGGCAGCAAGAGACCCAGTACTTC. V gene TRBV9 combines with J gene TRBJ2-5; D not certain. Deletions cut 0 bases from V and 2 bases from J, with 11 bases between. Germline CDR1 SGDLS, CDR2 YYNGEE. The CDR3 loop spans 15 amino acids. The whole variable domain, remainder taken from reference TRBV9 and TRBJ2-5, is DSGVTQTPKHLITATGQRVTLRCSPRSGDLSVYWYQQSLDQGLQFLIQYYNGEERAKGNILERFSAQQFPDLHSELNLSSLELGDSALYFCASSVDGRQQETQYFGPGTRLLVL.

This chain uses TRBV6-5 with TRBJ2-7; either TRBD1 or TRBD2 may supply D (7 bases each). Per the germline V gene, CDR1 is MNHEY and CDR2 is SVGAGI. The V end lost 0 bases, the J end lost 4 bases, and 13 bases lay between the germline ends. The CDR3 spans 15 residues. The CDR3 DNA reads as TGTGCCAGCAGTTACTCGTCCCAGGGGGGGTACGAGCAGTACTTC. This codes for CASSYSSQGGYEQYF.

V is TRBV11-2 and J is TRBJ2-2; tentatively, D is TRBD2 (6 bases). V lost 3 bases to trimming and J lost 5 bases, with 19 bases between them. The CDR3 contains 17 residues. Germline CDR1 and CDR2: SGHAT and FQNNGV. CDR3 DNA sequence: TGTGCCAGCAGCTTCCTTACCGGGACTCCATCGACCGGGGAGCTGTTTTTT. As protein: CASSFLTGTPSTGELFF.

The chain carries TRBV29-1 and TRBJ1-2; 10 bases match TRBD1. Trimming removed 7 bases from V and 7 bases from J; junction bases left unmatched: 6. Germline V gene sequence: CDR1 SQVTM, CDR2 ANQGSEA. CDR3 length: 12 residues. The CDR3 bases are TGCAGCGCAACCGGGACAGGGGTTGGCTACACCTTC. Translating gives CSATGTGVGYTF.

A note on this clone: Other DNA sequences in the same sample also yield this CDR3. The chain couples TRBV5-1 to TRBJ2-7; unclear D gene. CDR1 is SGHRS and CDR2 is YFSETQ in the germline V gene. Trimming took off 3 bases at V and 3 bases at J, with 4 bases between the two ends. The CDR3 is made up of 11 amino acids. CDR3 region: CASSYDYEQYF. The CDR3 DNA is TGCGCCAGCAGCTACGACTACGAGCAGTACTTC.

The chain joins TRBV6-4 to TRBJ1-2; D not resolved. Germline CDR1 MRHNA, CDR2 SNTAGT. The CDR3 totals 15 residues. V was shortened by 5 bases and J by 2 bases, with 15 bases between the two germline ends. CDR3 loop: CASSPTPHTNYGYTF. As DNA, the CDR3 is TGTGCCAGCAGTCCGACGCCTCATACAAACTATGGCTACACCTTC.

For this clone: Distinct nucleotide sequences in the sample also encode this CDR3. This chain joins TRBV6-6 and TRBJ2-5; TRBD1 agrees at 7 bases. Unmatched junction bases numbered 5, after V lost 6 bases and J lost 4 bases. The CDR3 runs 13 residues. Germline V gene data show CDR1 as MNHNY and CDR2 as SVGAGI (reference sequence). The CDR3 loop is CASSLQGRETQYF. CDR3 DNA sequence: TGTGCCAGCAGCTTACAGGGGAGAGAGACCCAGTACTTC.

This chain's CDR3 is CASSPGTSGGRNEQFF. The CDR3, as DNA: TGTGCCAGCAGCCCCGGGACTAGCGGGGGCCGTAATGAGCAGTTCTTC. The chain couples TRBV7-9 to TRBJ2-1; 14 nucleotides line up with TRBD2. The trim removed 5 bases at V and 7 bases at J, leaving 7 bases unmatched. Germline CDR1 reads SEHNR; CDR2 reads FQNEAQ (reference sequence). The CDR3 consists of 16 residues.

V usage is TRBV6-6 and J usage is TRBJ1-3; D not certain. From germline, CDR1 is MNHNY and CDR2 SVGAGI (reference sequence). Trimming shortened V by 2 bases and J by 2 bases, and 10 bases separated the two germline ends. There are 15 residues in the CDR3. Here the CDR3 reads CASSYGQLAGNTIYF. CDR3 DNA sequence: TGTGCCAGCAGTTACGGGCAGCTCGCTGGAAACACCATATATTTT.

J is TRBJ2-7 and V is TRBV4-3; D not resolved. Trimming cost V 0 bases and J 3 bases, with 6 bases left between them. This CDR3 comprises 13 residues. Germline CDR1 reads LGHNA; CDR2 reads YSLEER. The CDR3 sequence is CASSQDMLYEQYF. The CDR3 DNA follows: TGCGCCAGCAGCCAAGATATGCTCTACGAGCAGTACTTC.

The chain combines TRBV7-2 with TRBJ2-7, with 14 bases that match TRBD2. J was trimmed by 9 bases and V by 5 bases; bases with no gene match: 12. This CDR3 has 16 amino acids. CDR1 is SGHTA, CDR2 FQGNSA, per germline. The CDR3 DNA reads TGTGCCAGCAGCCCGAGAGGACTAGCGGGGGGATCGGGGCAGTACTTC. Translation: CASSPRGLAGGSGQYF.

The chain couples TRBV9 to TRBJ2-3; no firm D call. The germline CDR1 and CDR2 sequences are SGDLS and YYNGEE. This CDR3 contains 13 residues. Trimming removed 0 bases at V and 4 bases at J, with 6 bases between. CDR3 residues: CASSVVGADTQYF. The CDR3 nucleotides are TGTGCCAGCAGCGTAGTCGGAGCAGATACGCAGTATTTT. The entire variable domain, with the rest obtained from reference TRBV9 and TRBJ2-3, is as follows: DSGVTQTPKHLITATGQRVTLRCSPRSGDLSVYWYQQSLDQGLQFLIQYYNGEERAKGNILERFSAQQFPDLHSELNLSSLELGDSALYFCASSVVGADTQYFGPGTRLTVL.